This TCR beta chain is from a study of regulatory T cells in long-lasting Graves disease. Time point in this sample: newly diagnosed GD, antithyroid drugs for less than 3 months. Generation of the TCR library employed RNA extracted from PBMCs. Looked up from germline, CDR1 is LGHDT and CDR2 is YNNKEL (reference sequence). V was clipped by 2 bases and J by 1 base, with 12 bases between them. The CDR3 covers 16 residues. Construction of TCR beta libraries relied on iRepertoire HTBI primers and on Arm-PCR targeting CDR3 regions. TCRdb reanalysed the multiplex PCR reads using MiXCR and keeps one entry per CDR3 protein. The sample carries hundreds of thousands of distinct CDR3 sequences, around 16% recorded once. These data also formed part of another study, on T cells in Graves' hyperthyroidism and ophthalmopathy. As reported in that work: The study left out patients who had uncontrolled infection, other autoimmune disease, pregnancy or lactation. A model of 13 V-J features distinguished ophthalmopathy from stable hyperthyroidism.

V is TRBV3-1 and J is TRBJ1-5; weak D call: TRBD1 (6 bases). Specimen: peripheral blood mononuclear cells (PBMCs), collected at new diagnosis, from a patient treated with antithyroid drugs. The clonotype originates from a middle-aged woman with Graves disease. This CDR3 reads CASSQMTGGSNQPQHF. The CDR3 DNA follows: TGTGCCAGCAGCCAAATGACAGGAGGGAGCAATCAGCCCCAGCATTTT.